This note documents a single T cell receptor (beta chain) sequence. This record belongs to a study of blood T cell repertoires in COVID-19. Study background: Material from acute and convalescent COVID-19 was sourced from the United States, Italy and Spain. The cDNA or gDNA used as material had been derived from T cells, B-cell-depleted T cells, or PBMCs.

Original analysis: Amplification of reference gene primers provided the estimated nucleated cell counts. Clones were read by immunoSEQ multiplex PCR, and TCRdb kept only the in-frame ones, dropping some. V and J calls and clone size come straight from that table; D and trimming were deduced from the DNA. The table shows hundreds of thousands of clones, with 83% occurring only once. The clonotype comes from a woman in her thirties or forties with active or convalescent COVID-19. Sample: peripheral blood.

The CDR3 DNA is TGTGCCAGCAGTGAGGAGCTATATAACGAAAAACTGTTTTTT. Translation gives CASSEELYNEKLFF. The chain recombines TRBV2 with TRBJ1-4; no reliable D call. V was clipped by 3 bases and J by 8 bases, with 13 bases between them. Germline CDR1 SNHLY, CDR2 FYNNEI. The CDR3 runs to 14 residues.